A selection of T cell receptor beta chains follows, all from one sample in a study of human T cells and chemical hapten exposure. TCRdb passed the RACE reads through MiXCR, listing each CDR3 protein once. The table lists 30,000 to 40,000 distinct CDR3 sequences, 4.5% to 5.5% of them singletons, with 9.5% to 15% in the top ten. The sample comprised whole blood. Receptors were obtained from a human donor in good health. Some clones in this sample may be carry-over from other donors' samples. The CDR3 runs from the conserved cysteine through the conserved F or W. Fields, in order: V gene, CDR3 length, clone size, D gene, CDR3 protein. D genes are given only for firm matches. A clone size is listed for some rows: how often the clone was seen (once, few, many), or a class if it is expanded.

TRBV7-6,16,.,.,CASSFARDIDQETQYF
TRBV21-1,14,.,.,CASSNGDPDTEAFF
TRBV30,14,.,.,CAWSLNIGNSPLHF
TRBV7-2,14,.,.,CASSLSRDGDTQYF
TRBV12-3/TRBV12-4,15,many,.,CASRVAGGSGNTIYF
TRBV4-3,12,many,.,CASSRGGETQYF
TRBV3-1,14,many,TRBD2,CASSQGLGAGELFF
TRBV13,17,many,.,CASSRLASRDPTDTQYF
TRBV6-2/TRBV6-3,17,many,TRBD1,CASSKRPSGQGAHEQYF
TRBV9,19,many,TRBD2,CASSVSPGLAGGLPETQYF
TRBV6-2/TRBV6-3,14,many,TRBD2,CASLSGASYNEQFF
TRBV12-3/TRBV12-4,15,few,TRBD1,CASSSSYTGGQTQYF
TRBV12-3/TRBV12-4,13,many,.,CARAWPPFNEQFF
TRBV3-1,16,many,TRBD2,CASSQDLSGTYNEQFF
TRBV18,15,few,.,CASSPPGVRTGELFF
TRBV3-1,19,many,.,CASSQDGSFAGPSTDTQYF
TRBV28,16,.,.,CASTQIGAGYHYEQYF
TRBV19,15,many,TRBD1,CASSIGGTGYNEQFF
TRBV7-2,16,many,TRBD2,CASSITGGSPTDTQYF
TRBV5-4,13,few,TRBD1,CASRKGQAHTQYF
TRBV11-2,13,many,.,CASSLNRNYGYTF
TRBV5-6,14,.,.,CASSLGQYYNEQFF
TRBV11-1,12,many,.,CASSLGADTQYF
TRBV6-2/TRBV6-3,15,few,TRBD1,CASSYSEGGGYGYTF
TRBV20-1,15,.,TRBD2,CSARRGGASYNEQFF
TRBV6-2/TRBV6-3,15,many,.,CASSLVASGRTEAFF